This T cell receptor beta chain was retrieved from a study of blood T cell repertoires in COVID-19. Study-wide context: Some COVID-19 samples were acute and others convalescent; all came from the United States, Italy and Spain. Sources were T cells, B-cell-depleted T cells, or PBMCs; the material itself was cDNA or gDNA.

J lost 5 bases, V lost 5 bases, and 8 bases had no gene match. This CDR3 is built from 17 residues. Germline V lookup: CDR1 PRHDT, CDR2 FYEKMQ (reference sequence). Original analysis: Cell counts per sample came from amplifying reference gene primers. Assay: immunoSEQ multiplex PCR; the TCRdb copy retains only in-frame clones and omits some. The V and J calls and clone size are taken from that table; D and trimming were inferred from the DNA. This table holds roughly 60,000 clones, more than 80% found once. This clone was seen a single time. Sequencing was done on a sample of peripheral blood. The TCR was taken from an elderly man with acute or convalescent COVID-19. The chain uses TRBV13 and TRBJ2-1; 14 bases line up with TRBD2. Here the CDR3 DNA reads TGTGCCAGCAGCCTGAGACGACTAGCGGGGGGGGACAATGAGCAGTTCTTC. Protein: CASSLRRLAGGDNEQFF.